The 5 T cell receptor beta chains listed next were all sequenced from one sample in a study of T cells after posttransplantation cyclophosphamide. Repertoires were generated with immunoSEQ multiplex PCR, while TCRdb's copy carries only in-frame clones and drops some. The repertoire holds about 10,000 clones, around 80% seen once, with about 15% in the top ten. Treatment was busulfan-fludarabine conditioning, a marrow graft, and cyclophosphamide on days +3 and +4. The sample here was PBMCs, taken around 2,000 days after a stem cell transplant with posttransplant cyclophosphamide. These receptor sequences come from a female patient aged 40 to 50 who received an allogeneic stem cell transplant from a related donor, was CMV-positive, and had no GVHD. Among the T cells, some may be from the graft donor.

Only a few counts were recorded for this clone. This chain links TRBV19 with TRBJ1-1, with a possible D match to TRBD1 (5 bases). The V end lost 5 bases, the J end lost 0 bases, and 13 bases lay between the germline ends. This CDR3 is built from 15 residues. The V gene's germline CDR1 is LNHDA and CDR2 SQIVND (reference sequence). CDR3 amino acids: CASSRGTVMNTEAFF. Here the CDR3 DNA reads TGTGCCAGTAGTCGGGGGACCGTTATGAACACTGAAGCTTTCTTT. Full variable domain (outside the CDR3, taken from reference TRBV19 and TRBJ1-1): DGGITQSPKYLFRKEGQNVTLSCEQNLNHDAMYWYRQDPGQGLRLIYYSQIVNDFQKGDIAEGYSVSREKKESFPLTVTSAQKNPTAFYLCASSRGTVMNTEAFFGQGTRLTVV.

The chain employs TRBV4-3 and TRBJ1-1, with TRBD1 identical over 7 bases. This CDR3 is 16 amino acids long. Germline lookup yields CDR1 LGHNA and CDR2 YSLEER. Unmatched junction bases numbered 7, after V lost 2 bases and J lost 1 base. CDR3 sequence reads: CASSQLPGQPNTEAFF. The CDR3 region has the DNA TGCGCCAGCAGCCAATTACCGGGACAGCCGAACACTGAAGCTTTCTTT.

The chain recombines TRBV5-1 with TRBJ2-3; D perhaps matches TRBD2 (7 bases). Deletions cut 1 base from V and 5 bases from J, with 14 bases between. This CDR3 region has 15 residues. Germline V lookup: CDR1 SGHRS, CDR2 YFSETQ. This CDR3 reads CASSLLRGGIDTQYF. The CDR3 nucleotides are TGCGCCAGCAGCTTGCTGAGGGGGGGCATAGATACGCAGTATTTT.

Here the CDR3 DNA reads TGTGCCAGCAGCCAATGGGGGGATGAGCAGTTCTTC. It translates to CASSQWGDEQFF. V and J are TRBV14 and TRBJ2-1, with D perhaps matching TRBD2 (6 bases). Trimming took off 2 bases at V and 8 bases at J, with 7 bases between the two ends. Germline CDR1 reads SGHDN; CDR2 reads FVKESK. The CDR3 has 12 amino acids.

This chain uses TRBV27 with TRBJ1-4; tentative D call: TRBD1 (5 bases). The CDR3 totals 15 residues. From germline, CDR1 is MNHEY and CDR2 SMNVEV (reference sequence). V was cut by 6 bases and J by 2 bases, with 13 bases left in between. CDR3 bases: TGTGCCAGCAGGCGACAGAGCTCCACTAATGAAAAACTGTTTTTT. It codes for CASRRQSSTNEKLFF.